This T cell receptor beta chain was sequenced for a study of blood T cell repertoires in COVID-19. Study information: COVID-19 samples from acute and convalescent phases originated in the United States, Italy and Spain. The cDNA or gDNA used as material had been derived from T cells, B-cell-depleted T cells, or PBMCs.

In the study's own analysis: Counts of nucleated cells, estimated from reference gene primer amplification, were obtained. Libraries were prepared by immunoSEQ multiplex PCR; TCRdb keeps only in-frame clonotypes and omits some of them. The D gene and trimming were derived from the DNA, and the V and J assignments and clone size from that table. The table includes more than 110,000 clones, 84% detected once. The germline gives CDR1 SGHTA, CDR2 FQGNSA. CDR3 length: 13 amino acids. Sequencing was done on a sample of peripheral blood. The TCR originated in a human donor in a cohort sampled during active COVID-19. The V call is TRBV7-2, the J call TRBJ2-7; 7 bases fit TRBD2. Here the CDR3 reads CASSLDGGSASIV. CDR3 coding DNA: TGTGCCAGCAGCTTAGATGGCGGGAGCGCTTCCATCGTC.